These T cell receptor beta chains were read from a single sample in a study of OX40 agonist ivuxolimab in advanced cancers. Sequenced by immunoSEQ multiplex PCR; TCRdb stores in-frame clones only, minus some. Altogether about 82,000 clones are present, almost 90% being singletons, with the ten largest covering approximately 0.71%. The sequences come from CD4+ or CD8+ T cells sorted from blood, collected in a trial of the OX40 agonist ivuxolimab. The receptors shown here come from an adult with an advanced solid tumor such as melanoma, head and neck, liver or kidney cancer. CDR3s include the opening cysteine and the closing phenylalanine or tryptophan. The D gene is left open where the match is weak. Clone size is stated in some rows and not others, as once, few, many or a class when expanded.

>-|once|TRBJ1-4|TRBV7-8
CASSAGTTNEKLFF
TGTGCCAGCAGCGCAGGGACAACTAATGAAAAACTGTTTTTT
>-|-|TRBJ2-3|TRBV7-2
CASSPFPGATDTQYF
TGTGCCAGCAGCCCCTTTCCGGGGGCCACAGATACGCAGTATTTT
>-|-|TRBJ2-5|TRBV7-7
CASSPSGTTETQYF
TGTGCTAGCAGCCCCTCTGGGACGACAGAGACCCAGTACTTC
>-|-|TRBJ2-7|TRBV5-5
CASSFQGVGEQYF
TGTGCCAGCAGCTTCCAGGGTGTGGGGGAGCAGTACTTC
>TRBD2|-|TRBJ2-3|TRBV29-1
CSASGGRVPDTQYF
TGCAGCGCCTCAGGTGGGAGGGTCCCTGATACGCAGTATTTT
>-|-|TRBJ2-4|TRBV5-4
CASSLEGWAKNIQYF
TGTGCCAGCAGCTTGGAGGGGTGGGCCAAAAACATTCAGTACTTC
>-|-|TRBJ2-5|TRBV7-2
CASSLVSGRGQETQYF
TGTGCCAGCAGCTTAGTTTCCGGACGCGGCCAAGAGACCCAGTACTTC
>TRBD2|-|TRBJ2-1|TRBV11-1
CASSFGLAGDREQFF
TGTGCCAGCAGCTTCGGACTAGCGGGAGACAGGGAGCAGTTCTTC
>TRBD2|few|TRBJ2-1|TRBV4-1
CASILELGLAGINEQFF
TGCGCCAGCATCTTAGAGCTAGGACTAGCGGGAATCAATGAGCAGTTCTTC
>-|once|TRBJ1-2|TRBV28
CASSWGAGINYGYTF
TGTGCCAGCAGTTGGGGGGCGGGTATTAACTATGGCTACACCTTC
>TRBD2|-|TRBJ2-7|TRBV19
CASSLLGGGEYEQYF
TGTGCCAGTAGCCTGTTGGGCGGGGGGGAATACGAGCAGTACTTC
>TRBD1|once|TRBJ2-2|TRBV6-1
CASSEAATGRWPGELFF
TGTGCCAGCAGTGAAGCCGCGACAGGGCGATGGCCCGGGGAGCTGTTTTTT
>TRBD1|-|TRBJ1-1|TRBV15
CATSRARGPTEAFF
TGTGCCACCAGCAGAGCTAGGGGGCCCACTGAAGCTTTCTTT
>-|-|TRBJ2-5|TRBV28
CASSLTSIGETQYF
TGTGCCAGCAGCCTAACTAGCATAGGAGAGACCCAGTACTTC
>-|-|TRBJ1-3|TRBV12-5
CASGLVPPRVKWDTIYF
TGTGCTAGTGGTTTGGTACCCCCCAGGGTAAAGTGGGACACCATATATTTT
>-|-|TRBJ1-1|TRBV7-2
CASSVGGTEAFF
TGTGCCAGCAGCGTAGGGGGAACTGAAGCTTTCTTT
>TRBD1|-|TRBJ2-5|TRBV18
CASSRDRPPETQYF
TGTGCCAGCTCACGGGACAGACCTCCCGAGACCCAGTACTTC
>TRBD2|-|TRBJ2-7|TRBV5-4
CASSLGASGSLYEQYF
TGTGCCAGCAGCTTGGGAGCTAGCGGGAGTCTCTACGAGCAGTACTTC
>TRBD1|few|TRBJ2-7|TRBV28
CASSSGQGSLYEQYF
TGTGCCAGCAGTTCGGGACAGGGTAGCCTCTACGAGCAGTACTTC
>TRBD1|-|TRBJ1-1|TRBV5-4
CASSPRTGGMTEAFF
TGTGCCAGCAGCCCACGGACAGGTGGGATGACTGAAGCTTTCTTT
>-|medium-sized|TRBJ1-2|TRBV4-1
CASSQDGEGYTF
TGCGCCAGCAGCCAAGACGGGGAGGGCTACACCTTC
>TRBD1|-|TRBJ1-2|TRBV9
CASSREGQGLAGDTF
TGTGCCAGCAGCCGAGAGGGACAGGGGTTGGCCGGGGACACCTTC
>TRBD2|few|TRBJ2-7|TRBV7-9
CASRDSGSHEQYF
TGTGCCAGCAGGGACAGCGGGAGCCACGAGCAGTACTTC
>TRBD2|-|TRBJ2-7|TRBV2
CASIRGGFDEQYF
TGTGCCAGCATACGGGGGGGATTTGACGAGCAGTACTTC
>-|-|TRBJ2-7|TRBV18
CASSRPPGYEQYF
TGTGCCAGCTCACGTCCTCCAGGCTACGAGCAGTACTTC
>TRBD2|-|TRBJ2-1|TRBV7-2
CASSPPAGGYNGQFF
TGTGCCAGCAGCCCCCCGGCGGGAGGTTACAATGGGCAGTTCTTC
>TRBD1|-|TRBJ1-5|TRBV10-3
CAISESGQGGNQPQHF
TGTGCCATCAGTGAGTCAGGACAGGGCGGCAATCAGCCCCAGCATTTT
>TRBD2|-|TRBJ2-3|TRBV5-1
CASSLELAGGSDTQYF
TGCGCCAGCAGCTTGGAACTAGCGGGAGGGTCGGATACGCAGTATTTT